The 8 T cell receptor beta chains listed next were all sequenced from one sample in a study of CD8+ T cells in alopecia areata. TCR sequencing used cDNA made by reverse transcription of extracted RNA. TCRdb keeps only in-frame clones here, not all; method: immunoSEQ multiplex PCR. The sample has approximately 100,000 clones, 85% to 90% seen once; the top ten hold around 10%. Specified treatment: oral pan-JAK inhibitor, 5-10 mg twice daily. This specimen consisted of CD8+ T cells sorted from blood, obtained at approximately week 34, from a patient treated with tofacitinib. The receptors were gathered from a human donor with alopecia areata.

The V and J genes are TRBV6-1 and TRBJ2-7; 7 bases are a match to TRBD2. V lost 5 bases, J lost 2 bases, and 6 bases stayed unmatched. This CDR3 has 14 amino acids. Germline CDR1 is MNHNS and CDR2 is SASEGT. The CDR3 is CASSSGGPPYEQYF. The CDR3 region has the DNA TGTGCCAGCAGTTCGGGGGGACCTCCCTACGAGCAGTACTTC.

CDR3 protein: CASRGGVSYEQYF. CDR3 DNA sequence: TGTGCCAGCAGGGGTGGGGTCTCCTACGAGCAGTACTTC. The chain combines TRBV6-1 with TRBJ2-7; D uncertain. The CDR3 loop spans 13 amino acids. Trimming pared 6 bases from V and 0 bases from J, leaving 9 bases between. Germline V gene lookup returns CDR1 MNHNS and CDR2 SASEGT.

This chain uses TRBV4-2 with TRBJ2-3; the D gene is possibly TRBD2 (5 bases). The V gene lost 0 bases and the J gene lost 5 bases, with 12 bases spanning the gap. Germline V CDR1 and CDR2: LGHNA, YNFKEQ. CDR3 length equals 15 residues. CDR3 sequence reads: CASSQDWVGEDTQYF. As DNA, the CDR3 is TGTGCCAGCAGCCAAGATTGGGTCGGGGAAGATACGCAGTATTTT.

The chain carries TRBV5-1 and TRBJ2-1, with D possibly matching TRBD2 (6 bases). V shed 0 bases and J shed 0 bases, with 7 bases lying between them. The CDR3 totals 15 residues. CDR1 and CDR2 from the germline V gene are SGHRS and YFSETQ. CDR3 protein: CASSLVAASYNEQFF. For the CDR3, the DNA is TGCGCCAGCAGCTTGGTAGCGGCCTCCTACAATGAGCAGTTCTTC.

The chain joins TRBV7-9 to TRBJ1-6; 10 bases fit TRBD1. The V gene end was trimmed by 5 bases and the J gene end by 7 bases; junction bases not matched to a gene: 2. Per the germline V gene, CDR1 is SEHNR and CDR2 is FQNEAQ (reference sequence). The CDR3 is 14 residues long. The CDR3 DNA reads TGTGCCAGCAGCCCGGGACAGGGGAATTCACCCCTCCACTTT. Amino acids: CASSPGQGNSPLHF. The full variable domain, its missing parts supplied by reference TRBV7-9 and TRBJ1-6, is DTGVSQNPRHKITKRGQNVTFRCDPISEHNRLYWYRQTLGQGPEFLTYFQNEAQLEKSRLLSDRFSAERPKGSFSTLEIQRTEQGDSAMYLCASSPGQGNSPLHFGNGTRLTVT.

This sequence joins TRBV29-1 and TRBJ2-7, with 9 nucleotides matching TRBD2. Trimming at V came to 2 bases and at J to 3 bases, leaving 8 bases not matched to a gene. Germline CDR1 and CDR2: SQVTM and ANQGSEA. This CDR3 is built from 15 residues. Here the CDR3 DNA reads TGCAGCGTTGAATCAGGTAGCGGGGGTGTCTACGAGCAGTACTTC. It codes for CSVESGSGGVYEQYF.

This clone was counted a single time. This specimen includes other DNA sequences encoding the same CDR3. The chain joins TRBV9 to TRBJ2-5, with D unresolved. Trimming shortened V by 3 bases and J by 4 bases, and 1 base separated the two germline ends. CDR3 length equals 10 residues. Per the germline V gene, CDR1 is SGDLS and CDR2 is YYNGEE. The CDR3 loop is CASSGETQYF. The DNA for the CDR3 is TGTGCCAGCAGCGGAGAGACCCAGTACTTC. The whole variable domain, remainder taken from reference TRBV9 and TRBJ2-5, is DSGVTQTPKHLITATGQRVTLRCSPRSGDLSVYWYQQSLDQGLQFLIQYYNGEERAKGNILERFSAQQFPDLHSELNLSSLELGDSALYFCASSGETQYFGPGTRLLVL.

The CDR3 is CASSYQGGYTF. DNA of the CDR3: TGTGCCAGCAGCTATCAGGGGGGCTACACCTTC. The genes are TRBV7-9 and TRBJ1-2; TRBD1 might be the D (6 bases). CDR1 and CDR2 from the germline V gene are SEHNR and FQNEAQ (reference sequence). V dropped 4 bases and J dropped 8 bases, with 8 bases sitting between them. This CDR3 spans 11 amino acids.